This T cell receptor beta chain was captured by sequencing in a study of T cell changes during pregnancy in multiple sclerosis. Data came from immunoSEQ multiplex PCR; TCRdb stores just in-frame clones and leaves some out. This sample carries 45,000 to 55,000 clones, around 92% of them seen once, and the ten largest clones take about 0.94%. Germline CDR1 LNHNV, CDR2 YYDKDF (reference sequence). Trimming shortened V by 5 bases and J by 11 bases, and 19 bases separated the two germline ends. The CDR3 length is 15 residues. In this sample, this clone turned up once. This TCR was recovered from a female donor in good health, enrolled as a control in a pregnancy study. The sequencing used CD4+ T cells from peripheral blood mononuclear cells, collected in the second trimester of pregnancy. J is TRBJ1-6 and V is TRBV15; possible D gene TRBD1, 5 bases. Here the CDR3 reads CATSRTTGTGAPLHF. CDR3 DNA: TGTGCCACCAGCCGTACCACCGGGACGGGGGCACCCCTCCACTTT.